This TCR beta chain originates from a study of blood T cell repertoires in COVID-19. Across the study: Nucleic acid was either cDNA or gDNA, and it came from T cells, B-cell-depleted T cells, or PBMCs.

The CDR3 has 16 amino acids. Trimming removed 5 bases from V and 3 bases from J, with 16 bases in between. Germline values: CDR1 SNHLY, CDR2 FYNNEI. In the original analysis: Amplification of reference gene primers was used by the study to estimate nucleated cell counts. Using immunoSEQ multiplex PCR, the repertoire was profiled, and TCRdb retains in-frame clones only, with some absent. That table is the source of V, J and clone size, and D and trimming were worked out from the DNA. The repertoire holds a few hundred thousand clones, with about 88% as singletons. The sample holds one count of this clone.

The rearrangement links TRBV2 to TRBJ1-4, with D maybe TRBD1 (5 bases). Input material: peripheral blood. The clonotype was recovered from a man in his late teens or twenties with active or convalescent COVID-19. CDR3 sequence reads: CASSPAGVQPNEKLFF. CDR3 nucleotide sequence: TGTGCCAGCAGTCCCGCGGGGGTACAGCCTAATGAAAAACTGTTTTTT. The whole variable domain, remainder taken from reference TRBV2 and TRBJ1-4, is EPEVTQTPSHQVTQMGQEVILRCVPISNHLYFYWYRQILGQKVEFLVSFYNNEISEKSEIFDDQFSVERPDGSNFTLKIRSTKLEDSAMYFCASSPAGVQPNEKLFFGSGTQLSVL.